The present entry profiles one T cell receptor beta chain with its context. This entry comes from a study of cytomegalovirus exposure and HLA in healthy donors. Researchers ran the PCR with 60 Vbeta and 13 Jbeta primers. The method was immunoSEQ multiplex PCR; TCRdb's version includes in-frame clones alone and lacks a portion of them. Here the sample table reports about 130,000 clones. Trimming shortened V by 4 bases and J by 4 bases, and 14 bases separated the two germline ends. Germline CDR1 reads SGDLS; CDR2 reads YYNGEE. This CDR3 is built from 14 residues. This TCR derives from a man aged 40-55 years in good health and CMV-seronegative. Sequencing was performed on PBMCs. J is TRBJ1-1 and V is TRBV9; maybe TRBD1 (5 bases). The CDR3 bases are TGTGCCAGCAGCCCGAGGCCAGACAGCACTGAAGCTTTCTTT. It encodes CASSPRPDSTEAFF.